This T cell receptor (beta chain) was retrieved from a study of identical twins. TCRdb reprocessed the 5' RACE reads with MiXCR, giving one entry per CDR3 protein. The sample carries a few hundred thousand distinct CDR3 sequences, 6% to 7% recorded once. The CDR3 extends over 14 amino acids. V was trimmed by 6 bases and J by 2 bases, leaving 13 bases between them. Germline values: CDR1 SGHDT, CDR2 YYEEEE. This clonotype appeared many times. Its antigen remains unknown. General study results and limits: Weaker excess twin sharing was seen among beta out-of-frame sequences. Within cord blood, abundant beta clonotypes carried fewer insertions, but memory repertoires showed no such trend.

This sample also belongs to another study, concerning T cells expressing NK-cell markers. That investigation notes: Cells sorted as CD3+CD56+NKG2C+, CD3+CD56+NKG2C- and CD3+CD56-NKG2C+ T cells supplied the TCR beta repertoires.

This chain joins TRBV5-6 and TRBJ2-3, with D possibly TRBD2 on 6 matching bases. Sample: CD8+ T cells sorted from blood. The TCR sequence derives from a young woman in good health. The CDR3 here is CASTTDYATDTQYF. CDR3 bases: TGTGCCAGCACCACGGACTACGCCACAGATACGCAGTATTTT.